This TCR beta chain was retrieved from a study of blood T cell repertoires in COVID-19. Germline V gives CDR1 LGHDT, CDR2 YNNKEL (reference sequence). There are 12 residues in the CDR3. V gave up 2 bases and J gave up 7 bases, with 8 bases separating them. Sequencing was performed with immunoSEQ multiplex PCR; in TCRdb, only in-frame clones are kept and a portion is missing. This sample has about 140,000 clones, with about 79% found just once. The material sequenced was PBMCs or T cells enriched from blood (not recorded which). J is TRBJ1-2 and V is TRBV3-1 (or the pseudogene TRBV3-2); D uncertain. This receptor was obtained from a woman aged 50 to 65 who had recovered from COVID-19. The CDR3 DNA sequence: TGTGCCAGCAGCCAATCACGGGGTGGCTACACCTTC. It is translated as CASSQSRGGYTF.